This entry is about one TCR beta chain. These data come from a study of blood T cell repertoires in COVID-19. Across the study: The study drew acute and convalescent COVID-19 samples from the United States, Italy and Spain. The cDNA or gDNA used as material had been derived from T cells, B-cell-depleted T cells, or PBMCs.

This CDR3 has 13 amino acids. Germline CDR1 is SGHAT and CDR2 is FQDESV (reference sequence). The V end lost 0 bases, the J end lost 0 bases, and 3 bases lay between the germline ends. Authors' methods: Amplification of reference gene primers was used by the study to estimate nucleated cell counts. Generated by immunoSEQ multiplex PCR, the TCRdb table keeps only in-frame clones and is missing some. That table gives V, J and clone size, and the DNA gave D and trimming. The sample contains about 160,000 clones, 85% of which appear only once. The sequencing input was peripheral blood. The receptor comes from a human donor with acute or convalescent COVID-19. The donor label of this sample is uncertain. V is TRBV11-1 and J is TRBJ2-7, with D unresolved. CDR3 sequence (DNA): TGTGCCAGCAGCTTAGCGTACTCCTACGAGCAGTACTTC. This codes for CASSLAYSYEQYF.